These 7 T cell receptor beta chains came from one sample sequenced in a study of vaccination and CD4 T cells after COVID-19. These receptors have no identified antigens. Documented treatment: roughly nine-day PBMC culture with coronavirus spike peptide pools or control peptides (ViraFEST assay). Sequencing of cultured CD4+ T cell DNA used the Oncomine TCR Beta short-read assay. TCRdb reprocessed the PCR reads via MiXCR and lists one record per CDR3 protein. In the table there are approximately 19,000 distinct CDR3 sequences, around half of which are singletons. The starting material was CD4+ T cells from blood, cultured in vitro, obtained after SARS-CoV-2 vaccination. These receptors were obtained from a human donor who had recovered from COVID-19.

CDR3: CATSDRQRPGSGHQPQHF. CDR3 in DNA: TGTGCCACCAGTGATCGACAAAGGCCAGGGAGCGGACATCAGCCCCAGCATTTT. The J gene is TRBJ1-5, the V gene TRBV24-1; D may be TRBD1 (5 bases). CDR1 is KGHDR, CDR2 SFDVKD, per germline. The CDR3 covers 18 residues. V lost 3 bases and J 5 bases, leaving 22 bases between the germline ends.

This clonotype came up a few times. The chain is built from TRBV6-1 and TRBJ2-3, with D perhaps assigned TRBD1 or TRBD2 (5 bases each). The CDR3 covers 14 residues. The V end was cut by 8 bases, the J end by 2 bases, with 14 bases between. Germline CDR1 MNHNS, CDR2 SASEGT. CDR3 in amino acids: CASSRDGNTDTQYF. The CDR3 nucleotides are TGTGCCAGCTCACGGGACGGAAACACAGATACGCAGTATTTT.

This clonotype occurred a few times. The CDR3 DNA sequence: TGCAGTGCTAGTAAAGCGGGGAACTACAATGAGCAGTTCTTC. Encoded protein: CSASKAGNYNEQFF. The chain recombines TRBV20-1 with TRBJ2-1; 7 bases fit TRBD2. The germline V gene has CDR1 DFQATT and CDR2 SNEGSKA (reference sequence). This CDR3 spans 14 amino acids. J was trimmed by 3 bases and V by 3 bases; bases with no gene match: 5.

This clonotype was picked up a small number of times. The chain combines TRBV7-6 with TRBJ1-3; D might be TRBD1 (6 bases). The CDR3 spans 16 residues. The germline gives CDR1 SGHVS, CDR2 FNYEAQ. Trimming removed 4 bases from V and 2 bases from J, with 15 bases in between. The chain's CDR3 is CASSSSVRGPGNTIYF. CDR3 DNA: TGTGCCAGCAGCTCCAGCGTCAGGGGACCTGGAAACACCATATATTTT.

The sample holds a few counts of this clonotype. V gene TRBV20-1 combines with J gene TRBJ2-5; D is perhaps TRBD2 (6 bases). This CDR3 has 13 amino acids. The V and J ends lost 5 bases and 5 bases respectively, with 15 bases between them. From germline, CDR1 is DFQATT and CDR2 SNEGSKA (reference sequence). CDR3 bases: TGCAGTGCTCCCGGGGGACCCTGGGAGACCCAGTACTTC. It codes for CSAPGGPWETQYF.

This clonotype was seen more than once but under ten times. The CDR3 DNA follows: TGTGCCAGCAGCTTAGGGGACATTGGCCTGTCCCTCCACTTT. Translation gives CASSLGDIGLSLHF. V and J are TRBV7-2 and TRBJ1-6; perhaps TRBD1 as D (6 bases). The germline V and J ends were trimmed by 1 base and 14 bases, with 15 bases remaining between them. The CDR3 is 14 amino acids. The germline gives CDR1 SGHTA, CDR2 FQGNSA.

DNA for the CDR3: TGTGCCAGCAGGACAGGGACGGGAGGCACAGATACGCAGTATTTT. This codes for CASRTGTGGTDTQYF. V is TRBV2 and J is TRBJ2-3, with a possible D match to TRBD1 (7 bases). The V end was cut by 6 bases, the J end by 1 base, with 14 bases between. The CDR3 is 15 residues long. Germline assignment: CDR1 SNHLY and CDR2 FYNNEI.